The clone carrying this T cell receptor beta chain was seen only once. Its target is not known. V was pared by 6 bases and J by 3 bases, with 9 bases between. CDR3 size: 12 residues. CDR1 and CDR2 (germline): SGDLS, YYNGEE. The method was immunoSEQ multiplex PCR; TCRdb's version includes in-frame clones alone and lacks a portion of them. The sample records 30,000 to 40,000 clones, 90% to 95% being singletons. The entry originates in a study of circulating and synovial CD4+ cells in juvenile arthritis. General study points: Overlap with synovium rose as more T cells were sequenced. Circulating pathogenic-like and bulk T cells looked alike by Vbeta family usage. Some such blood samples were as oligoclonal as synovium.

Sequencing was done on a sample of CD4+ T cells from blood. The clonotype was recovered from a human donor with juvenile idiopathic arthritis. This chain connects TRBV9 to TRBJ1-1; maybe TRBD1 (5 bases). CDR3 DNA sequence: TGTGCCAGCACCCCGGGGGACACTGAAGCTTTCTTT. Translation: CASTPGDTEAFF.